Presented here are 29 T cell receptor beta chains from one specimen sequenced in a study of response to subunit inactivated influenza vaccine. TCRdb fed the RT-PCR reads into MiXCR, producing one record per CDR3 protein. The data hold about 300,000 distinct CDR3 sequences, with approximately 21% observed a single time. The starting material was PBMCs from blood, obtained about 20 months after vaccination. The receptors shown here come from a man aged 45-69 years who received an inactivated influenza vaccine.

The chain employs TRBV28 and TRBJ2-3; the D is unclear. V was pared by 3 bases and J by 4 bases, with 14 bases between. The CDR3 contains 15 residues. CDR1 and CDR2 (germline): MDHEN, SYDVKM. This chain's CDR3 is CASSLTKRRADTQYF. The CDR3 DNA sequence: TGTGCCAGCAGTTTGACAAAACGTCGGGCAGATACGCAGTATTTT. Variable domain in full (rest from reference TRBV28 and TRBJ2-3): DVKVTQSSRYLVKRTGEKVFLECVQDMDHENMFWYRQDPGLGLRLIYFSYDVKMKEKGDIPEGYSVSREKKERFSLILESASTNQTSMYLCASSLTKRRADTQYFGPGTRLTVL.

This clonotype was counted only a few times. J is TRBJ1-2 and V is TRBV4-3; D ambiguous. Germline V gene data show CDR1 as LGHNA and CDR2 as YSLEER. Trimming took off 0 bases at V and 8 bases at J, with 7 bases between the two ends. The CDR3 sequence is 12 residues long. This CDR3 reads CASSQDSAGYTF. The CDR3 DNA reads TGCGCCAGCAGCCAAGATTCAGCAGGCTACACCTTC.

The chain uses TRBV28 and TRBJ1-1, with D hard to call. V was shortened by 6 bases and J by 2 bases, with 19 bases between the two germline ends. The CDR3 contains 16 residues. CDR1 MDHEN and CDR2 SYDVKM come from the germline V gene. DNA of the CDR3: TGTGCCAGCAGGACTCTAGACACGAATATTAACACTGAAGCTTTCTTT. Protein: CASRTLDTNINTEAFF. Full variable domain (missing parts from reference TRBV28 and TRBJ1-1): DVKVTQSSRYLVKRTGEKVFLECVQDMDHENMFWYRQDPGLGLRLIYFSYDVKMKEKGDIPEGYSVSREKKERFSLILESASTNQTSMYLCASRTLDTNINTEAFFGQGTRLTVV.

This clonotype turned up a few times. The CDR3 DNA is TGTGCCAGCAGCCTCACAGGGGGCGCGGGTCAGAACACTGAAGCTTTCTTT. This encodes CASSLTGGAGQNTEAFF. The chain has TRBV5-6 and TRBJ1-1, with 9 bases matching TRBD1. Per germline, CDR1 SGHDT and CDR2 YYEEEE. V was pared by 4 bases and J by 1 base, with 11 bases of the junction left unmatched. The CDR3 spans 17 residues.

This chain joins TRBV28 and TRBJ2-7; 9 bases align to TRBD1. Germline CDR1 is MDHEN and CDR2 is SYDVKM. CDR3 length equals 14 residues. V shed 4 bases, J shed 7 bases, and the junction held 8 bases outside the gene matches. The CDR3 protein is CASSSIFGTGEQYF. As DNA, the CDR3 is TGTGCCAGCAGTTCTATTTTCGGGACAGGGGAGCAGTACTTC.

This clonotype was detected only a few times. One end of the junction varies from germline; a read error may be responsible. CDR3: CSADGTRLF. CDR3 in DNA: TGCAGTGCCGATGGTACTCGTCTTTTT. The V gene is TRBV20-1, the J gene TRBJ1-4, with D hard to call. Per the germline V gene, CDR1 is DFQATT and CDR2 is SNEGSKA (reference sequence). The CDR3 covers 9 residues.

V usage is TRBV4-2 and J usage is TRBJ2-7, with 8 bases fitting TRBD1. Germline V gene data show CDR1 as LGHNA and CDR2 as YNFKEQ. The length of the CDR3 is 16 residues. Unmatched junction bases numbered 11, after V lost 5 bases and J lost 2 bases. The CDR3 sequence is CASSSLRTGFAYEQYF. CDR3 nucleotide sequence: TGTGCCAGCAGCTCACTTAGGACAGGGTTCGCCTACGAGCAGTACTTC.

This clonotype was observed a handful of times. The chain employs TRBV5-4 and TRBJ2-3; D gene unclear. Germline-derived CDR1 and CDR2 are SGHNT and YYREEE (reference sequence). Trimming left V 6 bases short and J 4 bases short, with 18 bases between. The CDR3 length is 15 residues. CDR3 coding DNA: TGTGCCAGCAACCCAGCCACGTCGAGCGCAGATACGCAGTATTTT. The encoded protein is CASNPATSSADTQYF.

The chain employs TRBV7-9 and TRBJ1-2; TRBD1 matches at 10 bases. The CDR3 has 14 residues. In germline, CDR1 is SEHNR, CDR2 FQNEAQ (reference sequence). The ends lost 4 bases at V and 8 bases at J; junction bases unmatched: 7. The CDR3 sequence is CASSSSGTGEGYTF. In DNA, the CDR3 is TGTGCCAGCAGCTCCTCCGGGACAGGGGAAGGCTACACCTTC.

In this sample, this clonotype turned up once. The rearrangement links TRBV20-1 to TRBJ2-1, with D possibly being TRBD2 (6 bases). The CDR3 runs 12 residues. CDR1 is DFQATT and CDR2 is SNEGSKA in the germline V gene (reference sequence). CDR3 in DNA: TGCGGTGGGGGGATTAGGGTGGATGAGCAGTTCTTC. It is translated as CGGGIRVDEQFF.

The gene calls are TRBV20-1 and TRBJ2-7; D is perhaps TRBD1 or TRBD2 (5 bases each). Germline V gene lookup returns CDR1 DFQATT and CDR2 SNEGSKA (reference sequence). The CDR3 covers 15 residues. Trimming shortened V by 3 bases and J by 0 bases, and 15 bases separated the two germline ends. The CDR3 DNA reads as TGCAGTGCTAGGGCCCGGGACGTAGTCTCCTACGAGCAGTACTTC. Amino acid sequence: CSARARDVVSYEQYF.

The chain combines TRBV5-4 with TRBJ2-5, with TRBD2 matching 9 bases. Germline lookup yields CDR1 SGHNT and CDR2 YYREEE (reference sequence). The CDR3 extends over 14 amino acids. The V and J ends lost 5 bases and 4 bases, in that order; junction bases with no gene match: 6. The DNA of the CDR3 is TGTGCCAGCAGTCTGGGACTAGCAATAGAGACCCAGTACTTC. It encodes CASSLGLAIETQYF.

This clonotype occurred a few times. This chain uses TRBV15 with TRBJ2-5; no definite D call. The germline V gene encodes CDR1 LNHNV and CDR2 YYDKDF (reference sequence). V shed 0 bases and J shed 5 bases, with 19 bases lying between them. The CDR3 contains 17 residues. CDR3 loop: CATSRDSWYPSSETQYF. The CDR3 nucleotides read TGTGCCACCAGCAGAGATTCGTGGTATCCCAGTTCGGAGACCCAGTACTTC.

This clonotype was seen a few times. The CDR3, as DNA: TGTGCCAGCAGCTTGCAGTCAGTGTTGACAGATACGCAGTATTTT. This codes for CASSLQSVLTDTQYF. The V and J genes are TRBV7-2 and TRBJ2-3; D is undetermined. Trimming shortened V by 3 bases and J by 3 bases, and 13 bases separated the two germline ends. The CDR3 spans 15 residues. Per germline, CDR1 SGHTA and CDR2 FQGNSA.

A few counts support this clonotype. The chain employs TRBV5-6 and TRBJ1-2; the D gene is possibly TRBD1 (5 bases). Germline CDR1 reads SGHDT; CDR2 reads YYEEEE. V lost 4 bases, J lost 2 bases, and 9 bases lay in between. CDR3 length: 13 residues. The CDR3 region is CASSTGPNYGYTF. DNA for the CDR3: TGTGCCAGCAGCACGGGACCGAACTATGGCTACACCTTC.

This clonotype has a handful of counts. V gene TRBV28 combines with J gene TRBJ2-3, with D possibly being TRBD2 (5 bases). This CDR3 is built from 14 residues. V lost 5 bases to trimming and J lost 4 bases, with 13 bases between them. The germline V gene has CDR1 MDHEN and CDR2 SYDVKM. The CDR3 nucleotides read TGTGCCAGCAGTCTAGCCAGACATCCAGATACGCAGTATTTT. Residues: CASSLARHPDTQYF.

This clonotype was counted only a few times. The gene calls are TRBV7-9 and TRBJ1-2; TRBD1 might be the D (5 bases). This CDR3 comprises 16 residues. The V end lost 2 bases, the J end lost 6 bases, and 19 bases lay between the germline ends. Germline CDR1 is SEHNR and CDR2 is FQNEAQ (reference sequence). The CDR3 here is CASSLSGRAGYDGYTF. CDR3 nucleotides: TGTGCCAGCAGCTTATCGGGGCGGGCCGGTTACGATGGCTACACCTTC.

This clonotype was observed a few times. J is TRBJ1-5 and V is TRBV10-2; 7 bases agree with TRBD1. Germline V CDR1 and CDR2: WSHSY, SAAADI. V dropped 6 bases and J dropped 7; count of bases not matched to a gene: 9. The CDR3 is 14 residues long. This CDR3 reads CASREGGSGQPQHF. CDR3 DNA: TGCGCCAGCAGGGAAGGGGGCTCAGGGCAGCCCCAGCATTTT.

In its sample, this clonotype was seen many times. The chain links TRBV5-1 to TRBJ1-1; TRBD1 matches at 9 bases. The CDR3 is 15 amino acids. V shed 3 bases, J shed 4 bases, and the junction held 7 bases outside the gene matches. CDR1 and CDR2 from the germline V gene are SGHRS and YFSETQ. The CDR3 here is CASSSTGGASTEAFF. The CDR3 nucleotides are TGCGCCAGCAGCTCTACAGGGGGCGCGAGCACTGAAGCTTTCTTT.

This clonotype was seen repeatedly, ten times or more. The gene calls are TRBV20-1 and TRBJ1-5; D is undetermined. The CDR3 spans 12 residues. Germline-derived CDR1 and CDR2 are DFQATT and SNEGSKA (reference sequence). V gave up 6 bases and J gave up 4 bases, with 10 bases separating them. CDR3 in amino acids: CSAGRKNQPQHF. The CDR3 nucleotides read TGCAGTGCCGGCAGAAAAAATCAGCCCCAGCATTTT.

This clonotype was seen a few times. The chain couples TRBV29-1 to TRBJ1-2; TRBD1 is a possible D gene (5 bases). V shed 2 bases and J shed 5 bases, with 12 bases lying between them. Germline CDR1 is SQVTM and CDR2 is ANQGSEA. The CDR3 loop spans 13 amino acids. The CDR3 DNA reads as TGCAGCGTTGAAACAGGCGGAGGTTATGGCTACACCTTC. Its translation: CSVETGGGYGYTF.

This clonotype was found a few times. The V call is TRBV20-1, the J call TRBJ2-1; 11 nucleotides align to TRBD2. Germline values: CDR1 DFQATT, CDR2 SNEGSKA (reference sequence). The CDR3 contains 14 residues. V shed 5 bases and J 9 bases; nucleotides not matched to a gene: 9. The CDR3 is CSASLAGVNSEQFF. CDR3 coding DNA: TGCAGTGCTTCACTAGCGGGAGTAAATAGTGAGCAGTTCTTC.

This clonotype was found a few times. The CDR3 sequence is CASSRPTAGELFF. DNA for the CDR3: TGTGCCAGCAGCCGTCCGACGGCCGGGGAGCTGTTTTTT. This chain joins TRBV6-1 and TRBJ2-2; D call uncertain. The CDR3 consists of 13 residues. Germline V gene lookup returns CDR1 MNHNS and CDR2 SASEGT. Trimming took off 6 bases at V and 6 bases at J, with 11 bases between the two ends.

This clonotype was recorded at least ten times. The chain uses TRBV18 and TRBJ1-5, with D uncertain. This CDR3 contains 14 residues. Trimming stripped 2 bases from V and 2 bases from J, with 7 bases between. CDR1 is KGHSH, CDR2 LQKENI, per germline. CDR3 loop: CASSPGRGNQPQHF. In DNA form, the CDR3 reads TGTGCCAGCTCACCAGGACGGGGCAATCAGCCCCAGCATTTT.

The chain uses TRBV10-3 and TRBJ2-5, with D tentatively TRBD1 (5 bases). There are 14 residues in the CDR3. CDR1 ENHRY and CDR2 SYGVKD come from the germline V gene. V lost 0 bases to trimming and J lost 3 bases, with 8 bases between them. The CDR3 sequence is CAISESGREETQYF. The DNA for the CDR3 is TGTGCCATCAGTGAGTCCGGCAGGGAAGAGACCCAGTACTTC.

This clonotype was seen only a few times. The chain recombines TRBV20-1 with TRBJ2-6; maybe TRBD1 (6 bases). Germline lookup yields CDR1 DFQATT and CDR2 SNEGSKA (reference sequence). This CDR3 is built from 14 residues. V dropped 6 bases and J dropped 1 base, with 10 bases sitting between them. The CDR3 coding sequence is TGCAGTGCCCCGACAGGATCTGGGGCCAACGTCCTGACTTTC. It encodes CSAPTGSGANVLTF.

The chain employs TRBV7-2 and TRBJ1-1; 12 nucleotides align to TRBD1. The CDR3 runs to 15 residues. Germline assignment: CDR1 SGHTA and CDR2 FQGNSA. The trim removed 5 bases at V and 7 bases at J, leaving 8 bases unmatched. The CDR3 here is CASSARDRGRIEAFF. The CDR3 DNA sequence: TGTGCCAGCAGCGCCCGGGACAGGGGGCGGATTGAAGCTTTCTTT.

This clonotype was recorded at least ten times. The CDR3 region has the DNA TGTGCCACGACTACGGCACACTATAGCATGAACACTGAAGCTTTCTTT. The encoded protein is CATTTAHYSMNTEAFF. The genes are TRBV10-3 and TRBJ1-1; D remains unclear. Trimming took off 10 bases at V and 0 bases at J, with 21 bases between the two ends. Germline assignment: CDR1 ENHRY and CDR2 SYGVKD. The CDR3 extends over 16 amino acids.

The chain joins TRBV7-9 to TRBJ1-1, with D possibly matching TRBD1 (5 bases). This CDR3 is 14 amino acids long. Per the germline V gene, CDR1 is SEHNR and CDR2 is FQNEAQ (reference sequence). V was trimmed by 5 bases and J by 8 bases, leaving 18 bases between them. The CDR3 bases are TGTGCCAGCAGCCGGGTCCGGGACTCTTTAGAAGCTTTCTTT. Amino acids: CASSRVRDSLEAFF.